The clone carrying this T cell receptor beta chain was observed at least ten times. Its target is unknown. This specimen comes from a study of T cells in Graves' hyperthyroidism and ophthalmopathy. The CDR3 sequence is 17 residues long. Germline V gene sequence: CDR1 ENHRY, CDR2 SYGVKD. V shed 0 bases and J shed 5 bases, with 18 bases lying between them. Diagnoses were made from clinical symptoms, serum measures (thyroxine and TRAb), thyroid ultrasound and orbital computed tomography. The PBMCs were taken from less than 11 ml of fresh peripheral blood. RNA transcripts served as the template for amplifying TCR beta CDR3 regions. With the HTBI primer set, the TCR CDR3 went through a first round of RT-PCR. From the multiplex PCR reads, TCRdb called clonotypes with MiXCR, one entry per CDR3 protein. This sample has fewer than 750,000 distinct CDR3 sequences, with about 14% found just once. Study-wide points: In blood, most of the thyroid clonotypes expanded above 0.001 were also present. Stable hyperthyroidism was separated from ophthalmopathy by a model based on 13 V-J features.

The chain has TRBV10-3 and TRBJ2-3; no firm D call. The TCR comes from a woman aged 45 to 65 with Graves' ophthalmopathy. Sequencing was done on a sample of blood. The CDR3, as DNA: TGTGCCATCAGTGAGTCGCTCTCCCCCAAGGGTGGAGATACGCAGTATTTT. This translates into CAISESLSPKGGDTQYF.